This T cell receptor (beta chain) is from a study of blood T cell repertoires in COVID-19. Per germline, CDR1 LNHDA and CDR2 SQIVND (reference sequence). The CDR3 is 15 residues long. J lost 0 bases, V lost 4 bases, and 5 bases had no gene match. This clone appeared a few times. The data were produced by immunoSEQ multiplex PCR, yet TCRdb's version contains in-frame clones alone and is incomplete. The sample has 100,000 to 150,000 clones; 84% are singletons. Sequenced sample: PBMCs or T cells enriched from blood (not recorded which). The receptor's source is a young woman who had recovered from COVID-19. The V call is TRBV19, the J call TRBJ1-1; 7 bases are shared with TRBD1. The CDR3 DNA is TGTGCCAGTAGTAACAGGGGCGGCATGAACACTGAAGCTTTCTTT. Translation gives CASSNRGGMNTEAFF.